Listed below are T cell receptor beta chains from one sample, sequenced in a study of cytomegalovirus exposure and HLA in healthy donors. Sequencing used immunoSEQ multiplex PCR; TCRdb keeps in-frame clones, though not all of them. The repertoire includes 55,000 to 80,000 clones, around 96% of them detected once, and 1.4% sits in the top ten. The sample consisted of PBMCs. These receptors were collected from a man younger than 35 in good health and CMV-seropositive. Both conserved end residues are part of each CDR3. The order of the fields is V gene, D gene, clone size, J gene, CDR3 DNA, CDR3 protein. D genes are given only for firm matches. The size of a clone is reported for some rows only, either as once, few or many, or as a class for expanded clones.

V: TRBV7-8
D: TRBD2
size: .
J: TRBJ2-4
DNA: TGTGCCAGCAGCAACTATCGAGCGGGGCTAGCCAAAAACATTCAGTACTTC
CDR3: CASSNYRAGLAKNIQYF

V: TRBV6-1
D: .
size: .
J: TRBJ1-3
DNA: TGTGCCAGCAGAATGAGCTCTGGAAACACCATATATTTT
CDR3: CASRMSSGNTIYF

V: TRBV4-1
D: TRBD2
size: .
J: TRBJ2-7
DNA: TGCGCCAGCAGCCAACTTGGCCGGGGGGGCTTCGAGCAGTACTTC
CDR3: CASSQLGRGGFEQYF

V: TRBV19
D: .
size: .
J: TRBJ2-5
DNA: TGTGCCAGTAGTGGAGGGCGGGACCAAGAGACCCAGTACTTC
CDR3: CASSGGRDQETQYF

V: TRBV12-5
D: TRBD1
size: .
J: TRBJ2-7
DNA: TGTGCTAGTGGCCAAGGACAGGATCCTAAGGGCCACTACGAGCAGTACTTC
CDR3: CASGQGQDPKGHYEQYF

V: TRBV11-3
D: .
size: .
J: TRBJ2-7
DNA: TGTGCCAGCAGCGGGGGCCCGCACGAGCAGTACTTC
CDR3: CASSGGPHEQYF

V: TRBV6-5
D: .
size: .
J: TRBJ2-7
DNA: TGTGCCAGCCGGAGTACAGACAGAAGCTACGAGCAGTACTTC
CDR3: CASRSTDRSYEQYF

V: TRBV11-2
D: .
size: .
J: TRBJ2-5
DNA: TGTGCCAGCAGCTCCTGGACAGACTTTCAAGAGACCCAGTACTTC
CDR3: CASSSWTDFQETQYF

V: TRBV11-2
D: TRBD1
size: .
J: TRBJ1-2
DNA: TGTGCCAGCAGCTCAGCAGCCTCAGGGGGTTTTAACTATGGCTACACCTTC
CDR3: CASSSAASGGFNYGYTF

V: TRBV7-9
D: .
size: .
J: TRBJ2-5
DNA: TGTGCCAGCAGCACCCCCCTCGGGGAACTTCGGGAGACCCAGTACTTC
CDR3: CASSTPLGELRETQYF

V: TRBV7-7
D: TRBD2
size: once
J: TRBJ2-3
DNA: TGTGCCAGCAGCTTAAGCGGGGCGGGAGATACGCAGTATTTT
CDR3: CASSLSGAGDTQYF

V: TRBV27
D: TRBD2
size: .
J: TRBJ2-7
DNA: TGTGCCAGCAGTTTAATACGGGCGGGAGGAACCTACGAGCAGTACTTC
CDR3: CASSLIRAGGTYEQYF

V: TRBV5-8
D: .
size: .
J: TRBJ2-7
DNA: TGTGCCAGCAGCCTGATCGAACAGGACGAGCAGTACTTC
CDR3: CASSLIEQDEQYF

V: TRBV27
D: TRBD1
size: .
J: TRBJ1-4
DNA: TGTGCCAGCAGTACCACAGGGGGAGGTGAAAAACTGTTTTTT
CDR3: CASSTTGGGEKLFF

V: TRBV6-5
D: TRBD1
size: .
J: TRBJ1-1
DNA: TGTGCCAGCAGCCCTTCAGGGGGCACTGAAGCTTTCTTT
CDR3: CASSPSGGTEAFF

V: TRBV2
D: .
size: .
J: TRBJ2-1
DNA: TGTGCCAGCATATCTGACAGATCCTACAATGAGCAGTTCTTC
CDR3: CASISDRSYNEQFF

V: TRBV18
D: .
size: .
J: TRBJ1-4
DNA: TGTGCCAGCTCACTAAAACCGGATGAAAAACTGTTTTTT
CDR3: CASSLKPDEKLFF

V: TRBV2
D: TRBD1
size: .
J: TRBJ2-2
DNA: TGTGCCAGCAGGTGGACAGGGAACACCGGGGAGCTGTTTTTT
CDR3: CASRWTGNTGELFF

V: TRBV2
D: .
size: few
J: TRBJ1-2
DNA: TGTGCCAGCAGCCTCAGCGAAAACTATGGCTACACCTTC
CDR3: CASSLSENYGYTF

V: TRBV10-1
D: TRBD2
size: .
J: TRBJ2-7
DNA: TGCGCCAGCCGAGCGGGACCCTCCTACGAGCAGTACTTC
CDR3: CASRAGPSYEQYF

V: TRBV11-1
D: .
size: .
J: TRBJ1-4
DNA: TGTGCCAGCAGCAATTCGGGCGGACAGCCGGTAGAACTGTTTTTT
CDR3: CASSNSGGQPVELFF

V: TRBV6-1
D: TRBD1
size: .
J: TRBJ2-7
DNA: TGTGCCAGCGATCTGGGACAGGGGGACGAGCAGTACTTC
CDR3: CASDLGQGDEQYF

V: TRBV6-1
D: .
size: many
J: TRBJ2-7
DNA: TGTGCCAGCAGTCCCTCAGTTGAGCAGTACTTC
CDR3: CASSPSVEQYF

V: TRBV28
D: TRBD1
size: .
J: TRBJ1-5
DNA: TGTGCCAGCGATCCGGGACAGCTCAATCAGCCCCAGCATTTT
CDR3: CASDPGQLNQPQHF

V: TRBV5-1
D: .
size: .
J: TRBJ1-1
DNA: TGCGCCAGCAGAGTCCGGGGGTCGAACACTGAAGCTTTCTTT
CDR3: CASRVRGSNTEAFF

V: TRBV7-6
D: TRBD1
size: .
J: TRBJ2-7
DNA: TGTGCCAGCAGCTACGGACAGGGGGTCCCCTACGAGCAGTACTTC
CDR3: CASSYGQGVPYEQYF

V: TRBV28
D: .
size: .
J: TRBJ2-2
DNA: TGTGCCAGCAGTTTCAGTTTCGGGGATTGGACCGGGGAGCTGTTTTTT
CDR3: CASSFSFGDWTGELFF

V: TRBV2
D: .
size: .
J: TRBJ1-5
DNA: TGTGCCAGCTCTCCGGGGAATCAGCCCCAGCATTTT
CDR3: CASSPGNQPQHF

V: TRBV6-5
D: .
size: .
J: TRBJ1-3
DNA: TGTGCCAGCAGTTACTCGAGGCAGAGCTCTGGAAACACCATATATTTT
CDR3: CASSYSRQSSGNTIYF

V: TRBV28
D: TRBD1
size: .
J: TRBJ2-3
DNA: TGTGCCAGCAGTTTATTCGGGACAGGGGGGAGCACAGATACGCAGTATTTT
CDR3: CASSLFGTGGSTDTQYF

V: TRBV5-6
D: .
size: .
J: TRBJ1-1
DNA: TGTGCCAGCAGCTTGGACAGGGTAGGGAACACTGAAGCTTTCTTT
CDR3: CASSLDRVGNTEAFF

V: TRBV10-3
D: TRBD2
size: .
J: TRBJ2-1
DNA: TGTGCCATCAGGGGGACTAGCGGGGTTCACTACAATGAGCAGTTCTTC
CDR3: CAIRGTSGVHYNEQFF

V: TRBV2
D: .
size: .
J: TRBJ1-5
DNA: TGTGCCAGCAGGGGCGGGGGTGGGCCTCAGCCCCAGCATTTT
CDR3: CASRGGGGPQPQHF

V: TRBV5-8
D: .
size: .
J: TRBJ1-5
DNA: TGTGCCAGCAGCTTGGAAGGGAGACAGCCCCAGCATTTT
CDR3: CASSLEGRQPQHF

V: TRBV11-2
D: .
size: few
J: TRBJ2-7
DNA: TGTGCCAGCAGCTCCGGACGGACAGCCTACGAGCAGTACTTC
CDR3: CASSSGRTAYEQYF